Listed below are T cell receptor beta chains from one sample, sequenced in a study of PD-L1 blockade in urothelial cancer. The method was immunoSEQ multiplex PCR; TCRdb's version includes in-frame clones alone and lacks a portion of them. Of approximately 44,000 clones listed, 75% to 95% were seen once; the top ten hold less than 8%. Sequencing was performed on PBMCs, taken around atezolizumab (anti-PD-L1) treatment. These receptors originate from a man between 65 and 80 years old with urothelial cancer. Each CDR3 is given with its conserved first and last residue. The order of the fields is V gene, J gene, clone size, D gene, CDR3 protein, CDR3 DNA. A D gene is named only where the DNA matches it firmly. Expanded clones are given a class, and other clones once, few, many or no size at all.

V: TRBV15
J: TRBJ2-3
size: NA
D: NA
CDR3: CATREDLGYTDTQYF
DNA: TGTGCCACCAGGGAGGACTTGGGGTACACAGATACGCAGTATTTT

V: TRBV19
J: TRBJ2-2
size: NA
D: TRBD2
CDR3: CASSIPGLAGANTGELFF
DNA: TGTGCCAGTAGTATCCCCGGACTAGCGGGAGCCAACACCGGGGAGCTGTTTTTT

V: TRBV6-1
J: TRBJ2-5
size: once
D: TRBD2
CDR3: CASSPPGRGGETQYF
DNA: TGTGCCAGCAGCCCACCGGGGAGGGGTGGTGAGACCCAGTACTTC

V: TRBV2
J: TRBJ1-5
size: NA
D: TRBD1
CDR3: CASRGQISNQPQHF
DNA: TGTGCCAGCAGGGGACAGATTAGCAATCAGCCCCAGCATTTT

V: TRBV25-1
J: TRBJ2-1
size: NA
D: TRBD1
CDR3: CASRGTGNNEQFF
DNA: TGTGCCAGCAGGGGGACAGGAAACAATGAGCAGTTCTTC

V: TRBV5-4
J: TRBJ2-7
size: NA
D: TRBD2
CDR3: CASSFLSGLAGDYEQYF
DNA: TGTGCCAGCAGCTTTTTATCCGGACTAGCGGGGGACTACGAGCAGTACTTC

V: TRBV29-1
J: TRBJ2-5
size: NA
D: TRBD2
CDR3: CSVQGSSGSGETQYF
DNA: TGCAGCGTACAGGGGTCTAGCGGGAGTGGGGAGACCCAGTACTTC

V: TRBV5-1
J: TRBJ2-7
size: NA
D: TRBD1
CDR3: CASSWTGPSYEQYF
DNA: TGCGCCAGCAGCTGGACAGGGCCCTCCTACGAGCAGTACTTC

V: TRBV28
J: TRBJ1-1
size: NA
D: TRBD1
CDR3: CASRGRTGASPEAFF
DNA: TGTGCCAGCAGAGGCCGGACAGGGGCTTCCCCTGAAGCTTTCTTT

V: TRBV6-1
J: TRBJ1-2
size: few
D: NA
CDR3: CASSSGRGGDYGYTF
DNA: TGTGCCAGCAGTTCCGGACGCGGGGGGGACTATGGCTACACCTTC

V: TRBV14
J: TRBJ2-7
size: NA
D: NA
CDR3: CASSQAVGLEQYF
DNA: TGTGCCAGCAGCCAAGCGGTTGGTCTCGAGCAGTACTTC

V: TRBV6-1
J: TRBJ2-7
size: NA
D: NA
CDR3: CATVANGLDEQYF
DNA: TGTGCCACCGTGGCTAACGGGTTGGACGAGCAGTACTTC

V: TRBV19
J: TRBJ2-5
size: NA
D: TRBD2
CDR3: CASVTSLGQETQYF
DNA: TGTGCCAGTGTGACTAGCTTGGGGCAAGAGACCCAGTACTTC

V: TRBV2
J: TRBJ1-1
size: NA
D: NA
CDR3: CASTQGIVNTEAFF
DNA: TGTGCCAGCACTCAGGGCATCGTGAACACTGAAGCTTTCTTT

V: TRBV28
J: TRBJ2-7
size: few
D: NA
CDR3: CASSFQGGNEQYF
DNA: TGTGCCAGCAGTTTTCAGGGGGGAAACGAGCAGTACTTC

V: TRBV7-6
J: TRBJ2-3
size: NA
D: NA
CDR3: CASSTQGGADTQYF
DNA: TGTGCCAGCAGCACTCAAGGGGGTGCAGATACGCAGTATTTT

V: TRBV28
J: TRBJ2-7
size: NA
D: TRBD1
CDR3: CASSLLAETGVYEQYF
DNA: TGTGCCAGCAGTTTATTGGCTGAAACAGGGGTGTACGAGCAGTACTTC

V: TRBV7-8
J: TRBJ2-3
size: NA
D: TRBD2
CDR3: CASSGIPGLASTDTQYF
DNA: TGTGCCAGCAGCGGCATACCGGGACTAGCTTCCACAGATACGCAGTATTTT

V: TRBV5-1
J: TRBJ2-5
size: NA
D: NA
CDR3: CASSLAGDRSQYF
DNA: TGCGCCAGCAGCTTGGCCGGAGACAGGTCTCAGTACTTC

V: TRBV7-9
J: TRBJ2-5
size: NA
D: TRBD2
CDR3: CASSFASGFPPYQETQYF
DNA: TGTGCCAGCAGCTTCGCTAGCGGGTTCCCCCCATACCAAGAGACCCAGTACTTC

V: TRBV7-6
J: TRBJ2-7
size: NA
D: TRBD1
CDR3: CASSLHRGAEQYF
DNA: TGTGCCAGCAGCTTGCACAGGGGTGCCGAGCAGTACTTC

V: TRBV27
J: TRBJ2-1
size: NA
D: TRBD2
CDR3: CASSSGTSGTSYNEQFF
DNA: TGTGCCAGCAGTTCCGGGACTAGCGGGACATCCTACAATGAGCAGTTCTTC

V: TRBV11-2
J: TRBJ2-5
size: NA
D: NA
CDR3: CASSDPTGGETQYF
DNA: TGTGCCAGCAGCGACCCGACCGGCGGGGAGACCCAGTACTTC

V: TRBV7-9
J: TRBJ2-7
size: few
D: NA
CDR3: CASSSRNEQYF
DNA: TGTGCCAGCAGCTCCAGGAACGAGCAGTACTTC

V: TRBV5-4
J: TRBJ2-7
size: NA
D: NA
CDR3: CASSLGGTNEQYF
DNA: TGTGCCAGCAGCTTGGGGGGGACAAACGAGCAGTACTTC

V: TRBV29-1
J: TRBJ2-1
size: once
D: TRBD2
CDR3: CSVLTGGEGIEFF
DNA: TGCAGCGTCCTCACGGGGGGGGAGGGCATAGAGTTCTTC

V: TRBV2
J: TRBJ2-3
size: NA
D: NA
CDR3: CATSIGTDTQYF
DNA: TGTGCCACCAGTATCGGCACAGATACGCAGTATTTT

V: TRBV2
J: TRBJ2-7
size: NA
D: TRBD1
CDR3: CASSASQGAAYEQYF
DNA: TGTGCCAGCAGTGCATCCCAGGGGGCAGCCTACGAGCAGTACTTC

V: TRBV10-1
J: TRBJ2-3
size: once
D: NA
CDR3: CASSESWGLTDTQYF
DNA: TGCGCCAGCAGTGAGTCTTGGGGGCTCACAGATACGCAGTATTTT

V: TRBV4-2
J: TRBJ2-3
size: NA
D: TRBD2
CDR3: CASSQDGLGVAGGIDTQYF
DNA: TGTGCCAGCAGCCAAGATGGGTTGGGGGTAGCGGGAGGGATAGATACGCAGTATTTT

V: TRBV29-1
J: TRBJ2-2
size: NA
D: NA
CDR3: CSVPGLGSRELFF
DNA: TGCAGCGTCCCAGGCTTGGGGAGTAGGGAGCTGTTTTTT

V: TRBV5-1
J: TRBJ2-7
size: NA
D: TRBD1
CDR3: CASSLAGQSYEQYF
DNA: TGCGCCAGCAGCTTGGCGGGACAGTCCTACGAGCAGTACTTC

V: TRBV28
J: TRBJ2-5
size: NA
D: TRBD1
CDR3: CASSLDRVVETQYF
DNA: TGTGCCAGCAGTTTGGACAGGGTGGTGGAGACCCAGTACTTC

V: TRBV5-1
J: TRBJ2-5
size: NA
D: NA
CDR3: CASSLVRVEETQYF
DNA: TGCGCCAGCAGCTTGGTGAGGGTAGAGGAGACCCAGTACTTC

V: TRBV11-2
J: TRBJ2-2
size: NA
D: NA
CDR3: CASSSRVSKVVTGELFF
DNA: TGTGCCAGCAGCAGCAGGGTAAGTAAGGTAGTCACCGGGGAGCTGTTTTTT

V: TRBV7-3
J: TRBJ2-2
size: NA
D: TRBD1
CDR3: CASSRQGSTGELFF
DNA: TGTGCCAGCAGCCGACAGGGAAGCACCGGGGAGCTGTTTTTT

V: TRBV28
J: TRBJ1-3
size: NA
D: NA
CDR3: CASSLGTKSGNTIYF
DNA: TGTGCCAGCAGTTTAGGCACAAAATCTGGAAACACCATATATTTT

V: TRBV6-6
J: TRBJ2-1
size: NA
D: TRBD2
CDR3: CASSLAGTYNEQFF
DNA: TGTGCCAGCAGCCTAGCGGGAACCTACAATGAGCAGTTCTTC

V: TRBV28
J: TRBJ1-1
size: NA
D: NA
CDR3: CASSLSSFRGRNTEAFF
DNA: TGTGCCAGCAGTTTATCGAGTTTCAGGGGAAGGAACACTGAAGCTTTCTTT

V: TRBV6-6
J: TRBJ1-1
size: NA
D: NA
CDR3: CASSRKAGEAFF
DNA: TGTGCCAGCAGCCGGAAGGCGGGGGAAGCTTTCTTT

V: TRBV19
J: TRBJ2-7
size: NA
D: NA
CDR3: CASSMFPSYEQYF
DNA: TGTGCCAGTAGTATGTTCCCTTCCTACGAGCAGTACTTC

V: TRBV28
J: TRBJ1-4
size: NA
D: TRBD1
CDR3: CASTRGMGVLFF
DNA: TGTGCCAGCACCAGGGGGATGGGGGTCCTGTTTTTT

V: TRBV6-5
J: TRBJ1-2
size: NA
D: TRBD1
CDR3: CASSPTRGTGYTF
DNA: TGTGCCAGCAGCCCAACCAGGGGGACTGGCTACACCTTC

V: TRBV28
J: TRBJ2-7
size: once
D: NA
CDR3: CASSLSSGKQYF
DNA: TGTGCCAGCAGTTTAAGTTCGGGGAAGCAGTACTTC

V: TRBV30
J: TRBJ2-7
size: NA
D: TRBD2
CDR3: CAWSPGGLAGLREQYF
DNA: TGTGCCTGGAGTCCCGGGGGACTAGCGGGCCTACGAGAGCAGTACTTC

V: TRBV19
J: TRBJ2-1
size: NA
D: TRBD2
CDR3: CASSISWTSVYNEQFF
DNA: TGTGCCAGTAGTATATCCTGGACTAGCGTCTACAATGAGCAGTTCTTC

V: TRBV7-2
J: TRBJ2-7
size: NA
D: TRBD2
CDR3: CASSSMTSGGSYEQYF
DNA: TGTGCCAGCAGCTCCATGACTAGCGGGGGATCCTACGAGCAGTACTTC

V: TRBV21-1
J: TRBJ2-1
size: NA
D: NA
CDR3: CASSNGLAGVNEQFF
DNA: TGTGCCAGCAGCAACGGACTAGCGGGAGTCAATGAGCAGTTCTTC